This is a list of T cell receptor beta chains from one sample in a study of graft-versus-host responses after intestinal transplantation. Which antigens these TCRs recognize remains unknown. Assay used: immunoSEQ multiplex PCR; TCRdb lists only in-frame clones, some missing. This table has tens of thousands of clones, approximately 94% appearing once. This sample comprised unstimulated CD4+ T cells sorted from spleen or lymph node cells, obtained before transplant. These receptor sequences come from a human donor who was the organ donor for an intestinal transplant. Each CDR3 is given with its conserved first and last residue. The D gene is left open where the match is weak. Clone size is shown for a subset of rows, as once, few, many or a class of expanded clone.

.	TRBV2	.	TRBJ1-1	CASSNVLRGRNTEAFF	TGTGCCAGCAGTAACGTACTGAGGGGGAGGAACACTGAAGCTTTCTTT
.	TRBV5-8	.	TRBJ1-6	CASSLGQNVNSPLHF	TGTGCCAGCAGCTTGGGGCAAAACGTAAATTCACCCCTCCACTTT
.	TRBV7-2	TRBD1	TRBJ2-7	CASSLGQGNYEQYF	TGTGCCAGCAGCCTCGGACAGGGAAACTACGAGCAGTACTTC
.	TRBV6-1	.	TRBJ1-3	CATRRRTDGNTIYF	TGTGCCACCAGACGACGGACAGATGGAAACACCATATATTTT
.	TRBV10-1	.	TRBJ1-5	CASSVARGLQPQHF	TGCGCCAGCAGTGTCGCCAGGGGCCTCCAGCCCCAGCATTTT
.	TRBV19	.	TRBJ1-5	CASSRTENQPQHF	TGTGCCAGTAGTCGGACAGAAAATCAGCCCCAGCATTTT
few	TRBV5-1	.	TRBJ1-2	CASSLTANYGYTF	TGCGCCAGCAGCTTGACAGCTAACTATGGCTACACCTTC
few	TRBV9	.	TRBJ2-1	CASSVGTPYNEQFF	TGTGCCAGCAGCGTAGGGACACCCTACAATGAGCAGTTCTTC
.	TRBV11-3	.	TRBJ2-5	CASRGLDRGGRETQYF	TGTGCTTCAAGAGGCCTAGACCGAGGAGGACGAGAGACCCAGTACTTC
.	TRBV7-2	.	TRBJ2-1	CASSSLKFPSAYNEQFF	TGTGCCAGCAGCTCTCTAAAATTCCCTAGCGCCTACAATGAGCAGTTCTTC
.	TRBV5-5	.	TRBJ2-3	CASSGPWESTDTQYF	TGTGCCAGCAGCGGGCCGTGGGAGAGCACAGATACGCAGTATTTT
.	TRBV4-1	.	TRBJ2-3	CASSQNRDLLVDTQYF	TGCGCCAGCAGCCAAAATCGGGACTTACTTGTAGATACGCAGTATTTT
once	TRBV4-3	TRBD1	TRBJ2-5	CASSQLGTVQETQYF	TGCGCCAGCAGCCAGCTAGGGACAGTACAAGAGACCCAGTACTTC
.	TRBV5-1	.	TRBJ1-1	CASSQTGLNTEAFF	TGCGCCAGCAGTCAAACAGGGTTGAACACTGAAGCTTTCTTT
.	TRBV18	TRBD2	TRBJ2-1	CASSPRTRDNEQFF	TGTGCCAGCTCACCGCGGACTAGAGACAATGAGCAGTTCTTC
.	TRBV5-1	.	TRBJ2-5	CASSSFRQGGETQYF	TGCGCCAGCAGCTCGTTCCGACAGGGAGGCGAGACCCAGTACTTC
.	TRBV6-5	TRBD1	TRBJ1-4	CASSYRQGGEKLFF	TGTGCCAGCAGTTACAGACAGGGAGGGGAAAAACTGTTTTTT
.	TRBV19	.	TRBJ2-7	CASSPRGRNYEQYF	TGTGCCAGTAGTCCCCGGGGACGTAACTACGAGCAGTACTTC
.	TRBV5-1	.	TRBJ1-1	CASSSSGGSSSEAFF	TGCGCCAGCAGCTCTAGCGGGGGTTCCTCCTCTGAAGCTTTCTTT
.	TRBV6-1	.	TRBJ1-2	CASSEWVTANYGYTF	TGTGCCAGCAGTGAATGGGTGACAGCTAACTATGGCTACACCTTC
.	TRBV4-1	TRBD1	TRBJ1-2	CASSPQTGTGYTF	TGCGCCAGCAGCCCCCAGACAGGGACCGGCTACACCTTC
.	TRBV11-2	TRBD1	TRBJ2-5	CASSRRGLVQETQYF	TGTGCCAGCAGCCGTAGGGGGCTAGTACAAGAGACCCAGTACTTC
.	TRBV28	.	TRBJ1-5	CASSLTTTYPIAGQPQHF	TGTGCCAGCAGTTTAACTACAACTTACCCAATAGCTGGTCAGCCCCAGCATTTT
.	TRBV12-1	.	TRBJ1-5	CASSFYPGHQPQHF	TGTGCCAGCAGCTTTTACCCAGGTCATCAGCCCCAGCATTTT
.	TRBV5-1	.	TRBJ2-1	CASSEPGETHNEQFF	TGCGCCAGCAGCGAGCCCGGGGAGACCCACAATGAGCAGTTCTTC
.	TRBV5-4	TRBD2	TRBJ2-3	CASSQGLVVDTQYF	TGTGCCAGCAGCCAAGGACTAGTTGTAGATACGCAGTATTTT
.	TRBV30	.	TRBJ2-3	CAWSVGQGADTQYF	TGTGCCTGGAGTGTAGGGCAGGGCGCAGATACGCAGTATTTT